This TCR beta chain was obtained from a study of neurological immune-mediated disorders. The CDR3 has 18 amino acids. The V end lost 5 bases, the J end lost 0 bases, and 17 bases lay between the germline ends. Germline CDR1 is SGHVS and CDR2 is FNYEAQ. Specified time point: longitudinal time-point 3. Each CDR3 protein is one row after TCRdb ran MiXCR on the 5' RACE reads. This table has roughly 53,000 distinct CDR3 sequences, roughly 8% appearing once. In its sample, this clonotype was seen many times. This TCR was sampled from a middle-aged woman in good health. What was sequenced was PBMCs. The chain uses TRBV7-6 and TRBJ2-6; D remains unclear. CDR3 region: CASSIGPTPFSGANVLTF. The CDR3 DNA reads as TGTGCCAGCAGCATCGGGCCTACCCCCTTCTCTGGGGCCAACGTCCTGACTTTC.